This entry is about one T cell receptor (beta chain). Its antigen is as yet unknown. Semi-nested PCR with Nested Universal Primer A followed constant-region reverse priming of full-length variable regions. TCRdb reprocessed the 5' RACE reads via MiXCR and lists one record per CDR3 protein. In the table there are approximately 40,000 distinct CDR3 sequences, around 20% of which are singletons. Study results and caveats: In terms of TCR gene usage, tumor memory CD4+ T cells clustered together with blood and lymph node memory CD4+ cells, as well as with lymph node naive CD4+ cells. The larger cohort examined one V-J beta rearrangement, not whole repertoires. Tumor Treg TCRs overlapped most with tumor naive CD4+ cells.

Tregs were sorted as CD4+CD25+CD127-/low cells. This receptor was obtained from a female donor with breast cancer. Sequencing was done on a sample of Tregs sorted from blood.

The DNA of the CDR3 is TGCAGTGCTAGAGATATGGCTAGCGGGAGCTACGAGCAGTACTTC. It is translated as CSARDMASGSYEQYF. This chain connects TRBV20-1 to TRBJ2-7, with 10 bases identical to TRBD2. Germline-derived CDR1 and CDR2 are DFQATT and SNEGSKA (reference sequence). V shed 0 bases, J shed 3 bases, and the junction held 5 bases outside the gene matches. This CDR3 region has 15 residues.